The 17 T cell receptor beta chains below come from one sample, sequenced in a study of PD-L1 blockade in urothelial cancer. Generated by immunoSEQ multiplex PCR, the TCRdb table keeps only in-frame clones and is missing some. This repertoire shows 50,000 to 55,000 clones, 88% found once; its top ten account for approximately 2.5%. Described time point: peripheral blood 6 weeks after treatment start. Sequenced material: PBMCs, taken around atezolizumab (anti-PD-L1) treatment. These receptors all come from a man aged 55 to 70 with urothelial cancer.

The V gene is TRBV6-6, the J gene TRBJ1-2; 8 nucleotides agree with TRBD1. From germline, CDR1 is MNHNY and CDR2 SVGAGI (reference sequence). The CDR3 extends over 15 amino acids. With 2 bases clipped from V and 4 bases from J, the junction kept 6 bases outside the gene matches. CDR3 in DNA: TGTGCCAGCAGTTACCCCCAGGGGGCTGGCTATGGCTACACCTTC. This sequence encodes CASSYPQGAGYGYTF.

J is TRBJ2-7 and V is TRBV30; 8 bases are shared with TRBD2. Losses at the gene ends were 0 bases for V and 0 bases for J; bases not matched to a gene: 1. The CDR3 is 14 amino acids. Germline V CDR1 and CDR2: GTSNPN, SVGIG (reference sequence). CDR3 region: CAWSVSGGSYEQYF. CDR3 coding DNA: TGTGCCTGGAGTGTGAGCGGGGGCTCCTACGAGCAGTACTTC.

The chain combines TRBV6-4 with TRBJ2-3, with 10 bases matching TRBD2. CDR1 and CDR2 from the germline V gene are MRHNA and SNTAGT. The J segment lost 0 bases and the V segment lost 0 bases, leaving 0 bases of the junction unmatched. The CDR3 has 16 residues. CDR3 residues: CASSDSTSGSTDTQYF. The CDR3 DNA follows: TGTGCCAGCAGTGACTCGACTAGCGGGAGCACAGATACGCAGTATTTT.

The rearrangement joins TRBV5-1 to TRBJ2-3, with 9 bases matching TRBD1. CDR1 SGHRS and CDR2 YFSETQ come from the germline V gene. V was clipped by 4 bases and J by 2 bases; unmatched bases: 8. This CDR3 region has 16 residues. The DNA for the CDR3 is TGCGCCAGCAGCCGGGACAGGGTTCGACTCACAGATACGCAGTATTTT. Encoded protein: CASSRDRVRLTDTQYF. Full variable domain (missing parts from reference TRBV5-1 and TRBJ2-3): KAGVTQTPRYLIKTRGQQVTLSCSPISGHRSVSWYQQTPGQGLQFLFEYFSETQRNKGNFPGRFSGRQFSNSRSEMNVSTLELGDSALYLCASSRDRVRLTDTQYFGPGTRLTVL.

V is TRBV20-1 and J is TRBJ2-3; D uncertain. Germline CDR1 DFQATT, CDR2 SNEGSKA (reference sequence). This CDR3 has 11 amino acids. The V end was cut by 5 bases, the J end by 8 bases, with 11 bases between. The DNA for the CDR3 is TGCAGTGCTCAGACTGGAATTACGCAGTATTTT. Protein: CSAQTGITQYF.

Here the CDR3 reads CASSLEGNEQFF. Written as DNA, the CDR3 is TGTGCCAGCAGTTTGGAGGGCAATGAGCAGTTCTTC. This sequence joins TRBV28 and TRBJ2-1; a weak D match, TRBD2 (6 bases). Per germline, CDR1 MDHEN and CDR2 SYDVKM. The V and J ends lost 3 bases and 6 bases respectively, with 6 bases between them. This CDR3 region has 12 residues. The full variable domain, its missing parts supplied by reference TRBV28 and TRBJ2-1, is DVKVTQSSRYLVKRTGEKVFLECVQDMDHENMFWYRQDPGLGLRLIYFSYDVKMKEKGDIPEGYSVSREKKERFSLILESASTNQTSMYLCASSLEGNEQFFGPGTRLTVL.

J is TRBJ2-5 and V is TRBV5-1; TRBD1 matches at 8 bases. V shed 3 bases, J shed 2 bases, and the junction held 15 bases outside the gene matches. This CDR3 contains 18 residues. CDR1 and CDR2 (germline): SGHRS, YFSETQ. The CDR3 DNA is TGCGCCAGCAGCTCCCATATCTTACCGGGACAGGCTCAAGAGACCCAGTACTTC. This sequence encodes CASSSHILPGQAQETQYF.

CDR3 loop: CASSITGGDYEQYF. In DNA, the CDR3 is TGTGCCAGTAGTATAACCGGGGGGGACTACGAGCAGTACTTC. V gene TRBV19 combines with J gene TRBJ2-7; TRBD2 matches 8 bases. The CDR3 covers 14 residues. Germline CDR1 LNHDA, CDR2 SQIVND (reference sequence). V shed 2 bases, J shed 3 bases, and the junction held 3 bases outside the gene matches.

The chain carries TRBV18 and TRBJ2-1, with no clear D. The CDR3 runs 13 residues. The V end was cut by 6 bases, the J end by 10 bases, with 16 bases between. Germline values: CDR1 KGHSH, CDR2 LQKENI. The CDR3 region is CASSVESVGEQFF. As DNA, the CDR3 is TGTGCCAGCTCTGTTGAATCGGTCGGGGAGCAGTTCTTC.

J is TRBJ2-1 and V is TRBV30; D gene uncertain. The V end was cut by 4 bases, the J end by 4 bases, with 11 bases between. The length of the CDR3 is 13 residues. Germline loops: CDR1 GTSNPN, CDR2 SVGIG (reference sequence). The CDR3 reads CAWNNRNYNEQFF. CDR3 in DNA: TGTGCCTGGAATAACAGAAATTACAATGAGCAGTTCTTC. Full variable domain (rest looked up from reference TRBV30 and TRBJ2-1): SQTIHQWPATLVQPVGSPLSLECTVEGTSNPNLYWYRQAAGRGLQLLFYSVGIGQISSEVPQNLSASRPQDRQFILSSKKLLLSDSGFYLCAWNNRNYNEQFFGPGTRLTVL.

The CDR3 sequence: CASSPNSAGQETQYF. The CDR3 DNA follows: TGTGCCAGTTCCCCAAATTCGGCAGGTCAAGAGACCCAGTACTTC. This chain joins TRBV19 and TRBJ2-5, with D uncertain. Germline V gives CDR1 LNHDA, CDR2 SQIVND (reference sequence). V gave up 8 bases and J gave up 2 bases, with 18 bases separating them. The CDR3 runs 15 residues.

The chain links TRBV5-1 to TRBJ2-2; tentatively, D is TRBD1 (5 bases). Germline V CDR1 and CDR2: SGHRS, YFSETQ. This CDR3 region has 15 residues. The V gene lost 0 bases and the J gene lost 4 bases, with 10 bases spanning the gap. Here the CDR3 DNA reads TGCGCCAGCAGCTTGGTAGGGGATCGCACCGGGGAGCTGTTTTTT. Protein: CASSLVGDRTGELFF. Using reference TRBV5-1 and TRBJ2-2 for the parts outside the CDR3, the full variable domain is KAGVTQTPRYLIKTRGQQVTLSCSPISGHRSVSWYQQTPGQGLQFLFEYFSETQRNKGNFPGRFSGRQFSNSRSEMNVSTLELGDSALYLCASSLVGDRTGELFFGEGSRLTVL.

DNA of the CDR3: TGTGCCAGCAGCGCCGGGGGGGGCAGTAATCGGAACACTGAAGCTTTCTTT. Translation gives CASSAGGGSNRNTEAFF. The chain couples TRBV9 to TRBJ1-1; maybe TRBD1 (6 bases). This CDR3 has 17 amino acids. The germline CDR1 and CDR2 sequences are SGDLS and YYNGEE. V lost 3 bases and J 1 base, leaving 19 bases between the germline ends.

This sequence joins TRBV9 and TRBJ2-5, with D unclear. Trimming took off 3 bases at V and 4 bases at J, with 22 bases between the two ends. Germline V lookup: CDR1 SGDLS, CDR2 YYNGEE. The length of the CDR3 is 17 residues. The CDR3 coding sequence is TGTGCCAGCAGCGCCTACGACACGGCCGGATTCGGAGAGACCCAGTACTTC. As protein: CASSAYDTAGFGETQYF. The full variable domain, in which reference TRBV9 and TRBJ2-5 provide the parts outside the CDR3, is DSGVTQTPKHLITATGQRVTLRCSPRSGDLSVYWYQQSLDQGLQFLIQYYNGEERAKGNILERFSAQQFPDLHSELNLSSLELGDSALYFCASSAYDTAGFGETQYFGPGTRLLVL.

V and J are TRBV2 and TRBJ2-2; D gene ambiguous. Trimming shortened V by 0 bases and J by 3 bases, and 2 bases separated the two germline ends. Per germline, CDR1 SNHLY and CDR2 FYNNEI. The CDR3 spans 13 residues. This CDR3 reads CASSEADTGELFF. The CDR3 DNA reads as TGTGCCAGCAGTGAAGCCGACACCGGGGAGCTGTTTTTT.

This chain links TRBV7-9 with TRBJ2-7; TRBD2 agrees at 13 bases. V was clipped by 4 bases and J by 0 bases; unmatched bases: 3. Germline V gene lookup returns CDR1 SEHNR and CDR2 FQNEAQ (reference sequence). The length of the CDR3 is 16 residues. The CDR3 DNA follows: TGTGCCAGCAGCTCATGGACTAGCGGGAGCTCCTACGAGCAGTACTTC. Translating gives CASSSWTSGSSYEQYF.

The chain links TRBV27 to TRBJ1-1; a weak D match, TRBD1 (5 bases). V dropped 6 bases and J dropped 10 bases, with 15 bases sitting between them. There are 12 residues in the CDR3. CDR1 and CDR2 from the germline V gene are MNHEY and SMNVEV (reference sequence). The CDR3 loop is CASSVGGDRAFF. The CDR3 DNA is TGTGCCAGCAGCGTGGGGGGTGATCGAGCTTTCTTT.